A selection of T cell receptor beta chains follows, all from one sample in a study of OX40 agonist ivuxolimab in advanced cancers. Measured with immunoSEQ multiplex PCR; TCRdb has only the in-frame clones, and not every one. Here the sample spans 65,000 to 90,000 clones, about 92% being singletons. This sample comprised CD4+ or CD8+ T cells sorted from blood, obtained in a trial of the OX40 agonist ivuxolimab. The origin of the receptors is an adult with an advanced solid tumor such as melanoma, head and neck, liver or kidney cancer. Both conserved end residues are part of each CDR3. D genes are given only for firm matches. Clone sizes are given selectively: once, few, many, or a class where the clone is expanded.

clone_size: .
v_call: TRBV7-6
d_call: TRBD2
j_call: TRBJ2-3
cdr3_aa: CASSLEAGGTDTQYF
cdr3_nt: TGTGCCAGCAGCTTAGAAGCGGGGGGTACAGATACGCAGTATTTT

clone_size: .
v_call: TRBV5-1
d_call: TRBD1
j_call: TRBJ1-5
cdr3_aa: CASSPGGAGGQPQHF
cdr3_nt: TGCGCCAGCAGCCCCGGGGGGGCAGGGGGTCAGCCCCAGCATTTT

clone_size: .
v_call: TRBV13
d_call: .
j_call: TRBJ2-2
cdr3_aa: CASSLKNGGGDTGELFF
cdr3_nt: TGTGCCAGCAGCTTAAAGAACGGAGGCGGGGACACCGGGGAGCTGTTTTTT

clone_size: .
v_call: TRBV11-2
d_call: .
j_call: TRBJ1-5
cdr3_aa: CASSLGTQPQHF
cdr3_nt: TGTGCCAGCAGCTTAGGAACTCAGCCCCAGCATTTT

clone_size: .
v_call: TRBV9
d_call: .
j_call: TRBJ1-2
cdr3_aa: CASSTGFEGYTF
cdr3_nt: TGTGCCAGCAGCACGGGTTTCGAGGGCTACACCTTC

clone_size: .
v_call: TRBV27
d_call: .
j_call: TRBJ2-3
cdr3_aa: CASSWIDGRTDTQYF
cdr3_nt: TGTGCCAGCAGTTGGATAGACGGTCGCACAGATACGCAGTATTTT

clone_size: .
v_call: TRBV29-1
d_call: TRBD1
j_call: TRBJ2-7
cdr3_aa: CSVESQGVYEQYF
cdr3_nt: TGCAGCGTTGAAAGCCAGGGGGTCTACGAGCAGTACTTC

clone_size: once
v_call: TRBV19
d_call: .
j_call: TRBJ2-7
cdr3_aa: CASSIWGFGEQYF
cdr3_nt: TGTGCCAGTAGTATATGGGGGTTCGGCGAGCAGTACTTC

clone_size: .
v_call: TRBV7-9
d_call: TRBD2
j_call: TRBJ2-7
cdr3_aa: CASETPGGRSSYEQYF
cdr3_nt: TGTGCCAGTGAAACTCCGGGGGGGCGTTCCTCCTACGAGCAGTACTTC

clone_size: .
v_call: TRBV6-5
d_call: TRBD1
j_call: TRBJ2-5
cdr3_aa: CASSYAPGTGAETQYF
cdr3_nt: TGTGCCAGCAGTTATGCCCCCGGGACAGGGGCTGAGACCCAGTACTTC

clone_size: .
v_call: TRBV9
d_call: .
j_call: TRBJ1-2
cdr3_aa: CASSPHTVTADYGYTF
cdr3_nt: TGTGCCAGCAGCCCCCACACCGTGACAGCAGACTATGGCTACACCTTC

clone_size: .
v_call: TRBV5-6
d_call: TRBD2
j_call: TRBJ2-7
cdr3_aa: CASSSGGVSYEQYF
cdr3_nt: TGTGCCAGCAGTAGCGGGGGGGTCTCCTACGAGCAGTACTTC

clone_size: .
v_call: TRBV7-6
d_call: .
j_call: TRBJ2-7
cdr3_aa: CASSVDQGHFLTYEQYF
cdr3_nt: TGTGCCAGCAGCGTTGACCAGGGACACTTTCTAACCTACGAGCAGTACTTC

clone_size: .
v_call: TRBV7-2
d_call: .
j_call: TRBJ2-5
cdr3_aa: CASSERRPWQETQYF
cdr3_nt: TGTGCCAGCAGTGAGCGCCGGCCTTGGCAGGAGACCCAGTACTTC

clone_size: .
v_call: TRBV7-2
d_call: .
j_call: TRBJ2-7
cdr3_aa: CASSPDGVPYEQYF
cdr3_nt: TGTGCCAGCAGCCCCGACGGGGTCCCCTACGAGCAGTACTTC

clone_size: .
v_call: TRBV5-1
d_call: .
j_call: TRBJ2-7
cdr3_aa: CASSDTGIGYEQYF
cdr3_nt: TGCGCCAGCAGCGACACAGGGATCGGTTACGAGCAGTACTTC

clone_size: .
v_call: TRBV5-6
d_call: .
j_call: TRBJ2-7
cdr3_aa: CASSPSGWSRSKEQYF
cdr3_nt: TGTGCCAGCAGCCCCTCGGGCTGGAGCCGGTCAAAAGAGCAGTACTTC

clone_size: .
v_call: TRBV7-9
d_call: TRBD1
j_call: TRBJ2-7
cdr3_aa: CASSPHPATGSYEQYF
cdr3_nt: TGTGCCAGCAGCCCCCACCCCGCGACAGGGTCCTACGAGCAGTACTTC

clone_size: once
v_call: TRBV5-6
d_call: .
j_call: TRBJ1-1
cdr3_aa: CASSLGGATEAFF
cdr3_nt: TGTGCCAGCAGCTTGGGGGGCGCGACTGAAGCTTTCTTT

clone_size: .
v_call: TRBV2
d_call: .
j_call: TRBJ2-7
cdr3_aa: CASSSGTYLVKDF
cdr3_nt: TGTGCCAGCAGTTCCGGGACATATCTCGTGAAGGACTTC